The next 5 T cell receptor beta chains were all read from a single sample in a study of blood T cell repertoires in COVID-19. Measured with immunoSEQ multiplex PCR; TCRdb has only the in-frame clones, and not every one. The data hold 200,000 or so clones, with 88% observed a single time. The sample taken for sequencing was PBMCs or T cells enriched from blood (not recorded which). The receptors originated from a woman in her twenties or thirties who had recovered from COVID-19.

The V call is TRBV19, the J call TRBJ1-5; TRBD1 might be the D (6 bases). The germline gives CDR1 LNHDA, CDR2 SQIVND (reference sequence). CDR3 length: 17 amino acids. Trimming shortened V by 7 bases and J by 0 bases, and 19 bases separated the two germline ends. CDR3 coding DNA: TGTGCCAGTACACGAAAAACAGGGCTTTATAGCAATCAGCCCCAGCATTTT. The encoded protein is CASTRKTGLYSNQPQHF.

The V call is TRBV10-3, the J call TRBJ1-1; 7 bases are a match to TRBD1. J was trimmed by 11 bases and V by 0 bases; bases with no gene match: 0. This CDR3 comprises 11 residues. The V gene's germline CDR1 is ENHRY and CDR2 SYGVKD. The CDR3 loop reads CAISESTGAFF. In DNA form, the CDR3 reads TGTGCCATCAGTGAGTCGACAGGGGCTTTCTTT.

The chain recombines TRBV9 with TRBJ2-1; 8 positions agree with TRBD2. The trim removed 0 bases at V and 2 bases at J, leaving 4 bases unmatched. In germline, CDR1 is SGDLS, CDR2 YYNGEE. The CDR3 covers 16 residues. CDR3 region: CASSVVFGGAYNEQFF. For the CDR3, the DNA is TGTGCCAGCAGCGTAGTGTTCGGGGGGGCCTACAATGAGCAGTTCTTC.

This clone appeared a few times. The chain has TRBV27 and TRBJ1-6; tentative D call: TRBD1 (5 bases). The V gene's germline CDR1 is MNHEY and CDR2 SMNVEV (reference sequence). V shed 5 bases and J shed 8 bases, with 10 bases lying between them. The CDR3 sequence is 13 residues long. The CDR3 sequence is CASSPRDYSPLHF. CDR3 bases: TGTGCCAGCAGTCCTCGGGACTATTCACCCCTCCACTTT.

V gene TRBV10-3 combines with J gene TRBJ2-2; 9 nucleotides line up with TRBD2. CDR1 is ENHRY, CDR2 SYGVKD, per germline. The CDR3 length is 16 residues. V was clipped by 6 bases and J by 1 base; unmatched bases: 6. The CDR3 protein is CAISVIAGENTGELFF. The CDR3 coding sequence is TGTGCCATCAGCGTAATAGCGGGGGAGAACACCGGGGAGCTGTTTTTT.